This paragraph reports one T cell receptor (beta chain). The record originates from a study of T cell changes during pregnancy in multiple sclerosis. With 6 bases removed from V and 7 bases from J, the gap between germline ends came to 13 bases. Germline CDR1 is KGHSH and CDR2 is LQKENI. The CDR3 totals 13 residues. Assay used: immunoSEQ multiplex PCR; TCRdb lists only in-frame clones, some missing. The sample holds 45,000 to 55,000 clones, 85% to 95% seen once. The source of this sequence is a female donor with multiple sclerosis, enrolled in a pregnancy study. This chain joins TRBV18 and TRBJ2-1, with a tentative D call TRBD2 (5 bases). The input for sequencing was peripheral blood, taken after pregnancy. The CDR3 sequence is CASSLGRGNEQFF. The CDR3 DNA reads as TGTGCCAGCTCCTTGGGCCGGGGAAATGAGCAGTTCTTC.